A selection of T cell receptor beta chains follows, all from one sample in a study of T cells in localized non-small cell lung cancer. Using immunoSEQ multiplex PCR, the repertoire was profiled, and TCRdb retains in-frame clones only, with some absent. The sample has some 38,000 clones; 85% to 95% are singletons. The sequencing used peripheral blood, collected before any cancer treatment. The source of these receptors is a female donor of 60 years or more with stage I lung adenocarcinoma. Both conserved end residues are part of each CDR3. A D gene is named only where the DNA matches it firmly. Expanded clones get a size class; other rows say once, few or many, or leave the size out.

D gene,J gene,clone size,V gene,CDR3 protein,CDR3 DNA
.,TRBJ1-5,.,TRBV6-5,CAWRSGAYQPQHF,TGTGCCTGGAGGTCAGGAGCCTATCAGCCCCAGCATTTT
.,TRBJ1-1,.,TRBV19,CASSWGFEAFF,TGTGCCAGTAGTTGGGGTTTTGAAGCTTTCTTT
.,TRBJ2-3,.,TRBV6-1,CASRDNTDTQYF,TGTGCCAGCAGGGATAACACAGATACGCAGTATTTT
.,TRBJ2-2,.,TRBV14,CASSQDLGDGELFF,TGTGCCAGCAGCCAAGATCTGGGGGATGGGGAGCTGTTTTTT
TRBD1,TRBJ1-2,.,TRBV10-1,CASSGPLGQGYGYTF,TGCGCCAGCAGTGGCCCCCTGGGACAGGGCTATGGCTACACCTTC
.,TRBJ1-3,few,TRBV5-1,CASSASDSSGNTIYF,TGCGCCAGCAGCGCCTCGGACAGCTCTGGAAACACCATATATTTT
.,TRBJ1-2,once,TRBV7-2,CASSQRTILGYTF,TGTGCCAGCAGCCAACGGACTATTCTGGGATACACCTTC
.,TRBJ1-2,.,TRBV7-9,CASSTSITGGYTF,TGTGCCAGCAGCACAAGTATTACGGGGGGCTACACCTTC
.,TRBJ1-3,.,TRBV11-2,CASSFFVAGTPTIYF,TGTGCCAGCAGCTTTTTTGTGGCCGGGACACCGACCATATATTTT
TRBD1,TRBJ1-1,.,TRBV28,CASSNRDREWVAFF,TGTGCCAGCAGTAACCGGGACAGGGAATGGGTAGCTTTCTTT
TRBD2,TRBJ2-4,few,TRBV19,CASSTLSGGAKNIQYF,TGTGCCAGTAGTACTCTTAGCGGGGGAGCCAAAAACATTCAGTACTTC
TRBD1,TRBJ1-2,.,TRBV9,CASSDSRQGPFSYGYTF,TGTGCCAGCAGCGACTCCCGACAGGGCCCCTTCTCTTATGGCTACACCTTC
.,TRBJ2-3,.,TRBV19,CASSIWESTDTQYF,TGTGCCAGTAGTATTTGGGAAAGTACAGATACGCAGTATTTT
TRBD2,TRBJ2-1,.,TRBV6-5,CASSYSGGIQYNEQFF,TGTGCCAGCAGTTACTCGGGGGGGATTCAGTACAATGAGCAGTTCTTC
TRBD1,TRBJ1-1,.,TRBV19,CASSKFPGRGPTEAFF,TGTGCCAGTAGTAAGTTTCCGGGCAGGGGGCCCACTGAAGCTTTCTTT
TRBD1,TRBJ1-1,.,TRBV18,CASSPWPGGANTEAFF,TGTGCCAGCTCACCATGGCCAGGGGGCGCGAACACTGAAGCTTTCTTT
TRBD1,TRBJ2-2,.,TRBV19,CASRLAGTGATNTGELFF,TGTGCCAGTAGGTTAGCCGGGACAGGGGCGACGAACACCGGGGAGCTGTTTTTT
.,TRBJ1-2,.,TRBV15,CATSRDWGPSNYGYTF,TGTGCCACCAGCAGAGACTGGGGCCCTTCTAACTATGGCTACACCTTC
.,TRBJ2-3,.,TRBV29-1,CSVEPTGSDTQYF,TGCAGCGTTGAACCTACAGGGTCAGATACGCAGTATTTT
.,TRBJ2-2,.,TRBV7-3,CASSPTIWGVNTGELFF,TGTGCCAGCAGCCCGACCATATGGGGGGTGAACACCGGGGAGCTGTTTTTT
.,TRBJ1-4,once,TRBV6-8,CASNIGAKLFF,TGTGCCAGCAACATAGGAGCTAAACTGTTTTTT
TRBD1,TRBJ2-6,.,TRBV28,CASRIRGRNGANVLTF,TGTGCCAGCAGGATCAGGGGGCGTAATGGGGCCAACGTCCTGACTTTC
TRBD1,TRBJ1-5,.,TRBV7-9,CASSLDRVGRGNQPQHF,TGTGCCAGCAGTTTAGACAGGGTAGGGCGCGGAAATCAGCCCCAGCATTTT